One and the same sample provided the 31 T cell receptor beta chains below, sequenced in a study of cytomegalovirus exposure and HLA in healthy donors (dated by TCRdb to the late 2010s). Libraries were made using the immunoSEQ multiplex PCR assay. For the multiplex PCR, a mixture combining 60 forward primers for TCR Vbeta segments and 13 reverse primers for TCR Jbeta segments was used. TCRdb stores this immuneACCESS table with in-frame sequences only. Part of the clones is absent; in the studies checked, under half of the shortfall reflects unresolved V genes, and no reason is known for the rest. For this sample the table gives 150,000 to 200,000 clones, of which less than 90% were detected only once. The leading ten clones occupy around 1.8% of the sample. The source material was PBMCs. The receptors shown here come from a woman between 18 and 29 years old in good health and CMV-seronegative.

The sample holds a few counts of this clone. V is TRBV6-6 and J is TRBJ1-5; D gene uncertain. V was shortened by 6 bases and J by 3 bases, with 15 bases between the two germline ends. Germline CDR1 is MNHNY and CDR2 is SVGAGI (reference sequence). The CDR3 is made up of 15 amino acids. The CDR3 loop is CASRLKDIHNQPQHF. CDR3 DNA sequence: TGTGCCAGCAGACTCAAAGACATTCACAATCAGCCCCAGCATTTT.

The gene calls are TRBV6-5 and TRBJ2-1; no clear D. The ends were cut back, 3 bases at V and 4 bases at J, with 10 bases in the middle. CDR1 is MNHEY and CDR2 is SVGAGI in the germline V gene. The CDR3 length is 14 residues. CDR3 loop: CASSYGPFYNEQFF. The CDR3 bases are TGTGCCAGCAGTTATGGGCCCTTTTACAATGAGCAGTTCTTC.

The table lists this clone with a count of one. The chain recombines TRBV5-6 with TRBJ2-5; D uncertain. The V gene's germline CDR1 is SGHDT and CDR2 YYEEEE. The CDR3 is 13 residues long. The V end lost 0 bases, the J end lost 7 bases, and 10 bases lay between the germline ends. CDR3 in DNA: TGTGCCAGCAGCTTGGTCACTTTCGGGACCCAGTACTTC. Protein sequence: CASSLVTFGTQYF.

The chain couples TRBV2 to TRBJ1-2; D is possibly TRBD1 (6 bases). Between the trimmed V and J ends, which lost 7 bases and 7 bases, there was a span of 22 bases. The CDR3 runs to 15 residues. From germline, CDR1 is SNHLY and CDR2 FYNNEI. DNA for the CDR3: TGTGCCAGCACAAAACGTATCCCTACAGGGCTTGGCTACACCTTC. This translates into CASTKRIPTGLGYTF.

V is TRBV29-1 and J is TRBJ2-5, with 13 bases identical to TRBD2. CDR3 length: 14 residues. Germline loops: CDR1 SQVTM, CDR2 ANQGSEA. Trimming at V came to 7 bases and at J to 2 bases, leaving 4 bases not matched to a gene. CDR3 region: CSASGLAGQETQYF. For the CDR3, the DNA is TGCAGCGCATCGGGACTAGCGGGACAAGAGACCCAGTACTTC.

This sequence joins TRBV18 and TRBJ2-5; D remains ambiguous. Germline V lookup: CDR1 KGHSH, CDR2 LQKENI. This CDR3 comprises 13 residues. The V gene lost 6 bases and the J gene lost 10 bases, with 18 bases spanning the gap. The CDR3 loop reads CASSPELGEDQYF. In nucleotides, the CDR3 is TGTGCCAGCTCGCCTGAACTTGGAGAGGACCAGTACTTC.

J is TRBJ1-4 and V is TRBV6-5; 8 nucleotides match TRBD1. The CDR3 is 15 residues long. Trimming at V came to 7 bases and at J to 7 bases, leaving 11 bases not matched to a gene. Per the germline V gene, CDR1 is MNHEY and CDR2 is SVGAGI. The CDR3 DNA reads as TGTGCCAGCACCCGCACAGGGGGGCAGGGTGAAAAACTGTTTTTT. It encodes CASTRTGGQGEKLFF.

Here the CDR3 reads CASSYYREDTQYF. The CDR3 nucleotides read TGTGCCAGCAGTTACTACAGGGAAGATACGCAGTATTTT. V gene TRBV6-5 combines with J gene TRBJ2-3; weak D call: TRBD1 (6 bases). CDR3 size: 13 residues. Trimming shortened V by 1 base and J by 5 bases, and 7 bases separated the two germline ends. Per the germline V gene, CDR1 is MNHEY and CDR2 is SVGAGI.

The CDR3 protein is CASSPGTLNTEAFF. In nucleotides, the CDR3 is TGTGCCAGCAGCCCAGGGACTTTGAACACTGAAGCTTTCTTT. J is TRBJ1-1 and V is TRBV7-9; weak D call: TRBD1 (5 bases). The CDR3 totals 14 residues. The germline CDR1 and CDR2 sequences are SEHNR and FQNEAQ (reference sequence). Trimming cost V 5 bases and J 0 bases, with 10 bases left between them.

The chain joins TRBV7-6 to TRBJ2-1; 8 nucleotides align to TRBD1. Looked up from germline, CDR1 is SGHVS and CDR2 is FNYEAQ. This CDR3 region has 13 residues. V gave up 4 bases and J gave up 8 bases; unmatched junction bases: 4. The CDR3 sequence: CASSWGQADEQFF. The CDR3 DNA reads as TGTGCCAGCAGCTGGGGACAGGCCGATGAGCAGTTCTTC.

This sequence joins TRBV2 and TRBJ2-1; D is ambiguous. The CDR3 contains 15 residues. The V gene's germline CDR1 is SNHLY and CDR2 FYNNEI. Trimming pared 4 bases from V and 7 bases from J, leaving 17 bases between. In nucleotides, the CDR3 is TGTGCCAGCAGTGTCTTCCCGATGGCTTCTAATGAGCAGTTCTTC. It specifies CASSVFPMASNEQFF. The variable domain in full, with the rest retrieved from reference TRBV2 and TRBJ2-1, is EPEVTQTPSHQVTQMGQEVILRCVPISNHLYFYWYRQILGQKVEFLVSFYNNEISEKSEIFDDQFSVERPDGSNFTLKIRSTKLEDSAMYFCASSVFPMASNEQFFGPGTRLTVL.

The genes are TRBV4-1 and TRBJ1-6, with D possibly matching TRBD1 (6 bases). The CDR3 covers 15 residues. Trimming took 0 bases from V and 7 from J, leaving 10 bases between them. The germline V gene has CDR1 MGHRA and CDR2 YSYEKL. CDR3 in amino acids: CASSQEGGGNSPLHF. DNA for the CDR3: TGCGCCAGCAGCCAAGAAGGGGGTGGGAATTCACCCCTCCACTTT.

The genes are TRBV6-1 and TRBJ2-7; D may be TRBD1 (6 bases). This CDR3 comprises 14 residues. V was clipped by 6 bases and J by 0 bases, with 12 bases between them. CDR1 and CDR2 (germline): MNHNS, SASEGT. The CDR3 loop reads CASRDSDFSYEQYF. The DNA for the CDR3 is TGTGCCAGCAGGGACAGCGATTTCTCCTACGAGCAGTACTTC.

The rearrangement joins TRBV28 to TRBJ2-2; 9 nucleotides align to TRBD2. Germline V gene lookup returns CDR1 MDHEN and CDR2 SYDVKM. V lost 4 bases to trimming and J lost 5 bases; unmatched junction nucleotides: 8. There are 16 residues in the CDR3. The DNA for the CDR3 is TGTGCCAGCAGTTCCCCTTCGACTAGCGGTACCGGGGAGCTGTTTTTT. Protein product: CASSSPSTSGTGELFF.

The CDR3: CASSLSAVRYGYTF. Written as DNA, the CDR3 is TGTGCCAGCAGTTTATCCGCAGTTCGCTATGGCTACACCTTC. This chain links TRBV27 with TRBJ1-2; D remains unclear. Trimming shortened V by 0 bases and J by 4 bases, and 9 bases separated the two germline ends. Per germline, CDR1 MNHEY and CDR2 SMNVEV (reference sequence). This CDR3 is 14 amino acids long.

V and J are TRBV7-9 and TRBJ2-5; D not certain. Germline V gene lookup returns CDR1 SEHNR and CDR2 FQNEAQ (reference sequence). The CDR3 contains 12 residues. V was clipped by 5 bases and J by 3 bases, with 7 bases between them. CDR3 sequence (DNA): TGTGCCAGCAGCCCACTGAAAGAGACCCAGTACTTC. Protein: CASSPLKETQYF.

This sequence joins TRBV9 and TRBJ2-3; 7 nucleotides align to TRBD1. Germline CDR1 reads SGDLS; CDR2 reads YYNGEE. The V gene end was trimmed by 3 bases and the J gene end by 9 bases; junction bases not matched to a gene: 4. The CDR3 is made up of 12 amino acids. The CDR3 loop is CASSGDSLTQYF. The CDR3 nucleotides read TGTGCCAGCAGCGGGGACAGTTTAACGCAGTATTTT. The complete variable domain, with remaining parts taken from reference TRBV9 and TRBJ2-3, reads DSGVTQTPKHLITATGQRVTLRCSPRSGDLSVYWYQQSLDQGLQFLIQYYNGEERAKGNILERFSAQQFPDLHSELNLSSLELGDSALYFCASSGDSLTQYFGPGTRLTVL.

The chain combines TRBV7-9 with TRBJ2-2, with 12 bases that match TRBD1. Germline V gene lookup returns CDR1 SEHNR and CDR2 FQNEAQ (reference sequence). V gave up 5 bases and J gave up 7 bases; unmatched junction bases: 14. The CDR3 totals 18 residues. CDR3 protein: CASSPSVRDRGLGGELFF. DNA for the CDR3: TGTGCCAGCAGCCCCAGTGTCCGGGACAGGGGGCTAGGCGGGGAGCTGTTTTTT.

The CDR3 reads CASSETGASGNTIYF. As DNA, the CDR3 is TGCGCCAGCAGTGAGACAGGTGCCTCTGGAAACACCATATATTTT. V and J are TRBV5-1 and TRBJ1-3; TRBD1 might be the D (6 bases). The CDR3 extends over 15 amino acids. Germline values: CDR1 SGHRS, CDR2 YFSETQ. V lost 5 bases, J lost 0 bases, and 12 bases lay in between.

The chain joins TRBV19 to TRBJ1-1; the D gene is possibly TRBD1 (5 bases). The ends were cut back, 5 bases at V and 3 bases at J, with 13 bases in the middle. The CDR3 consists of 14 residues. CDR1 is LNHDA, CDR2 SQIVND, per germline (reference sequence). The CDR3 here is CASSAAGRDTEAFF. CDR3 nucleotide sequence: TGTGCCAGTAGTGCAGCGGGACGGGACACTGAAGCTTTCTTT.

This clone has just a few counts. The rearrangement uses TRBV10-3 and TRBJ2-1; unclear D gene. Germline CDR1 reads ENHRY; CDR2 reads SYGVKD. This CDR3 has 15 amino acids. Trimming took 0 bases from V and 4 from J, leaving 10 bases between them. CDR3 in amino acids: CAISESGLGYNEQFF. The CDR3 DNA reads TGTGCCATCAGTGAGTCTGGCCTAGGATACAATGAGCAGTTCTTC.

The CDR3 here is CASSLEAGAAKNIQYF. Here the CDR3 DNA reads TGCGCCAGCAGCTTAGAAGCGGGAGCGGCCAAAAACATTCAGTACTTC. V usage is TRBV5-1 and J usage is TRBJ2-4, with TRBD2 matching over 8 bases. The CDR3 spans 16 residues. The germline V gene has CDR1 SGHRS and CDR2 YFSETQ. V lost 2 bases to trimming and J lost 1 base; unmatched junction nucleotides: 5. The full variable domain, with the rest looked up from reference TRBV5-1 and TRBJ2-4, is KAGVTQTPRYLIKTRGQQVTLSCSPISGHRSVSWYQQTPGQGLQFLFEYFSETQRNKGNFPGRFSGRQFSNSRSEMNVSTLELGDSALYLCASSLEAGAAKNIQYFGAGTRLSVL.

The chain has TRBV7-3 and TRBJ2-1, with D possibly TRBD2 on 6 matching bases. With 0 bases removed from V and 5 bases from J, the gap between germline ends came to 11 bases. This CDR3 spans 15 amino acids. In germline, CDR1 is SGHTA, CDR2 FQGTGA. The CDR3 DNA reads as TGTGCCAGCAGCTTAACGGGACGGGAGAACAATGAGCAGTTCTTC. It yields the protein CASSLTGRENNEQFF.

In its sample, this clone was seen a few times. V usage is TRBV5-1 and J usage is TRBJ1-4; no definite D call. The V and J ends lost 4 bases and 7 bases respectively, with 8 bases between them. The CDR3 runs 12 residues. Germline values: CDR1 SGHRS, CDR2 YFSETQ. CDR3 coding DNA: TGCGCCAGCAGCGTGGACGGTGAAAAACTGTTTTTT. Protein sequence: CASSVDGEKLFF.

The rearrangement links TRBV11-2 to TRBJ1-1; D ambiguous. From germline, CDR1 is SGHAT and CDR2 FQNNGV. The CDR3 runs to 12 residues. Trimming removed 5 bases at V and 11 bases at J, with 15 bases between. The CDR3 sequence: CASSPQLSWAFF. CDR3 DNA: TGTGCCAGCAGCCCACAACTATCGTGGGCTTTCTTT. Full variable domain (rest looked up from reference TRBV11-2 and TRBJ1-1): EAGVAQSPRYKIIEKRQSVAFWCNPISGHATLYWYQQILGQGPKLLIQFQNNGVVDDSQLPKDRFSAERLKGVDSTLKIQPAKLEDSAVYLCASSPQLSWAFFGQGTRLTVV.

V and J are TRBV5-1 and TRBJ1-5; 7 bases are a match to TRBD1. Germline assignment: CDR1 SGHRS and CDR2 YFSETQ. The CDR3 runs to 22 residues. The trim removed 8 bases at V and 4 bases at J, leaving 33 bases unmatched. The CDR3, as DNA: TGCGCCAGTCCCCACGCATATCATATGACAGGGACCATTTCCCTCTTAAATCAGCCCCAGCATTTT. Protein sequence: CASPHAYHMTGTISLLNQPQHF.

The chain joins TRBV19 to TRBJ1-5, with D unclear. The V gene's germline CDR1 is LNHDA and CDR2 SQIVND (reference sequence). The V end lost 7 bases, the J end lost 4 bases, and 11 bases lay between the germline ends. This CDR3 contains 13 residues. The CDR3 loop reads CASTPEQNQPQHF. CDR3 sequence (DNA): TGTGCCAGTACCCCGGAACAGAATCAGCCCCAGCATTTT. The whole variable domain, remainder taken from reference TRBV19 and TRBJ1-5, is DGGITQSPKYLFRKEGQNVTLSCEQNLNHDAMYWYRQDPGQGLRLIYYSQIVNDFQKGDIAEGYSVSREKKESFPLTVTSAQKNPTAFYLCASTPEQNQPQHFGDGTRLSIL.

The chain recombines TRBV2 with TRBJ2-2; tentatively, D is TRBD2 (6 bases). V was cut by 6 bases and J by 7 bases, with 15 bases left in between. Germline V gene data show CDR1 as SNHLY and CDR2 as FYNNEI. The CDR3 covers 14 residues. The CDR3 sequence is CASSSGESNGELFF. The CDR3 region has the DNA TGTGCCAGCAGCTCGGGGGAGAGTAACGGGGAGCTGTTTTTT.

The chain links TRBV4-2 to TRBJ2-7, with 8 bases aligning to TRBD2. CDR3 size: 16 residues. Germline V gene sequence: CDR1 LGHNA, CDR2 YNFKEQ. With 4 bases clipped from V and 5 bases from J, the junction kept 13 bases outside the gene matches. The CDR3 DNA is TGTGCCAGCAGCCCCAGAGCGGGAGTCTCGGCCCACGAGCAGTACTTC. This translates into CASSPRAGVSAHEQYF.

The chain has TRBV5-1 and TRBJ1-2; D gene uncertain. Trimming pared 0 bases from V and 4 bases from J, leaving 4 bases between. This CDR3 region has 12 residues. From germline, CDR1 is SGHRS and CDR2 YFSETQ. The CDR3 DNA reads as TGCGCCAGCAGCTTGGGCAGCTATGGCTACACCTTC. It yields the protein CASSLGSYGYTF. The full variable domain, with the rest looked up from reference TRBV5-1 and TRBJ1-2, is KAGVTQTPRYLIKTRGQQVTLSCSPISGHRSVSWYQQTPGQGLQFLFEYFSETQRNKGNFPGRFSGRQFSNSRSEMNVSTLELGDSALYLCASSLGSYGYTFGSGTRLTVV.

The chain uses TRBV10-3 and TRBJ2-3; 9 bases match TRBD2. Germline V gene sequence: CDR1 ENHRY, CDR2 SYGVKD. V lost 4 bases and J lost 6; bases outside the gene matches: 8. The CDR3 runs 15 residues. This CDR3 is CAISGNSGGVDTQYF. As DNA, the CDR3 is TGTGCCATCAGTGGTAATAGCGGGGGCGTGGATACGCAGTATTTT.